The 13 T cell receptor beta chains presented below share a single source sample, sequenced in a study of T-cell reconstitution after alpha-beta-depleted transplantation in children. The TCRbeta library was prepared with unique molecular identifiers. TCRdb passed the PCR reads through MiXCR, listing each CDR3 protein once. The sample contains fewer than 500,000 distinct CDR3 sequences, 43% of which appear only once. The material sequenced was PBMCs, taken before TCRalphabeta/CD19-depleted stem cell transplant. These receptors all stem from a girl aged 2-10 years with aplastic anemia, due to receive a stem cell transplant.

The CDR3 sequence is CASSLEQLNTGELFF. The CDR3 DNA follows: TGCGCCAGCAGCCTAGAACAGCTGAACACCGGGGAGCTGTTTTTT. The J gene is TRBJ2-2, the V gene TRBV4-1; no clear D. Germline V gives CDR1 MGHRA, CDR2 YSYEKL. With 4 bases removed from V and 1 base from J, the gap between germline ends came to 10 bases. The CDR3 covers 15 residues.

At least ten counts were recorded for this clonotype. V usage is TRBV20-1 and J usage is TRBJ2-1; TRBD2 agrees at 13 bases. The CDR3 is made up of 16 amino acids. Germline values: CDR1 DFQATT, CDR2 SNEGSKA (reference sequence). Trimming removed 1 base from V and 4 bases from J; junction bases left unmatched: 4. The CDR3 is CSARVGLAGAYNEQFF. CDR3 coding DNA: TGCAGTGCTAGAGTCGGACTAGCGGGAGCTTACAATGAGCAGTTCTTC.

The V call is TRBV5-5, the J call TRBJ1-1; D uncertain. With 4 bases removed from V and 1 base from J, the gap between germline ends came to 17 bases. The germline CDR1 and CDR2 sequences are SGHKS and YYEKEE (reference sequence). The CDR3 is 16 residues long. This CDR3 is CASSPFPYDGNTEAFF. CDR3 nucleotides: TGTGCCAGCAGCCCCTTCCCTTATGACGGGAACACTGAAGCTTTCTTT.

In this sample, this clonotype turned up many times. The chain combines TRBV25-1 with TRBJ2-1; weak D call: TRBD1 (5 bases). From germline, CDR1 is MGHDK and CDR2 SYGVNS. Between the trimmed V and J ends, which lost 5 bases and 5 bases, there was a span of 16 bases. CDR3 size: 15 residues. CDR3 region: CASSPWGQTDNEQFF. The CDR3 coding sequence is TGTGCCAGCAGTCCCTGGGGCCAGACAGACAATGAGCAGTTCTTC.

At least ten counts were recorded for this clonotype. This chain connects TRBV11-2 to TRBJ1-4, with D perhaps TRBD1 (5 bases). This CDR3 has 15 amino acids. Deletions cut 4 bases from V and 7 bases from J, with 16 bases between. Germline V gene data show CDR1 as SGHAT and CDR2 as FQNNGV. In DNA form, the CDR3 reads TGTGCCAGCAGCTCAGCCCGTAGGAGGGGTGAAAAACTGTTTTTT. It is translated as CASSSARRRGEKLFF. The complete variable domain, with remaining parts taken from reference TRBV11-2 and TRBJ1-4, reads EAGVAQSPRYKIIEKRQSVAFWCNPISGHATLYWYQQILGQGPKLLIQFQNNGVVDDSQLPKDRFSAERLKGVDSTLKIQPAKLEDSAVYLCASSSARRRGEKLFFGSGTQLSVL.

In this sample, this clonotype turned up a few times. V and J are TRBV11-2 and TRBJ2-3; D is perhaps TRBD1 (5 bases). The germline V gene encodes CDR1 SGHAT and CDR2 FQNNGV. The germline V and J ends were trimmed by 5 bases and 2 bases, with 17 bases remaining between them. The CDR3 length is 16 residues. The CDR3 loop reads CASSPLVGPLTDTQYF. The CDR3 DNA sequence: TGTGCCAGCAGCCCCCTGGTGGGGCCCCTCACAGATACGCAGTATTTT.

This clonotype was seen a few times. The CDR3 protein is CASSLSGSSPLHF. In nucleotides, the CDR3 is TGTGCCAGCAGTTTGTCAGGGTCCTCACCCCTCCACTTT. This chain links TRBV6-5 with TRBJ1-6; D perhaps matches TRBD1 (5 bases). CDR1 is MNHEY and CDR2 is SVGAGI in the germline V gene. The V and J ends lost 4 bases and 10 bases respectively, with 11 bases between them. CDR3 size: 13 residues.

The gene calls are TRBV15 and TRBJ2-7; 11 nucleotides align to TRBD2. J gave up 5 bases and V 6 bases, and 3 bases lay outside the gene matches. The germline V gene encodes CDR1 LNHNV and CDR2 YYDKDF (reference sequence). This CDR3 has 13 amino acids. The chain's CDR3 is CATRLAGDNEQYF. The DNA for the CDR3 is TGTGCCACCAGACTAGCGGGAGACAACGAGCAGTACTTC.

The V gene is TRBV7-2, the J gene TRBJ2-5; 9 positions match TRBD2. Germline CDR1 is SGHTA and CDR2 is FQGNSA. This CDR3 comprises 15 residues. V dropped 5 bases and J dropped 7; count of bases not matched to a gene: 11. CDR3 DNA: TGTGCCAGCAGCGAAACGGGACTAGCAGTCGGGACCCAGTACTTC. This codes for CASSETGLAVGTQYF.

This clonotype has ten or more counts. V usage is TRBV20-1 and J usage is TRBJ2-7, with 8 bases lining up with TRBD2. Germline lookup yields CDR1 DFQATT and CDR2 SNEGSKA (reference sequence). After removal of 2 bases from V and 1 base from J, the junction contained 4 bases not matched to a gene. This CDR3 has 14 residues. The CDR3: CSARRAGESYEQYF. CDR3 DNA: TGCAGTGCTAGAAGAGCGGGAGAATCCTACGAGCAGTACTTC.

V is TRBV7-8 and J is TRBJ2-1; the D is unclear. This CDR3 is 15 amino acids long. V gave up 0 bases and J gave up 10 bases, with 16 bases separating them. The germline V gene encodes CDR1 SGHVS and CDR2 FQNEAQ. The CDR3: CASSLARRLESEQFF. The CDR3, as DNA: TGTGCCAGCAGCTTAGCGCGGCGCCTCGAGTCAGAGCAGTTCTTC. Complete variable domain (other parts from reference TRBV7-8 and TRBJ2-1): GAGVSQSPRYKVAKRGQDVALRCDPISGHVSLFWYQQALGQGPEFLTYFQNEAQLDKSGLPSDRFFAERPEGSVSTLKIQRTQQEDSAVYLCASSLARRLESEQFFGPGTRLTVL.

This sequence joins TRBV29-1 and TRBJ1-1, with unresolved D. CDR3 length: 12 amino acids. CDR1 is SQVTM and CDR2 is ANQGSEA in the germline V gene. Trimming took 6 bases from V and 1 from J, leaving 9 bases between them. CDR3 region: CSVADGNTEAFF. Here the CDR3 DNA reads TGCAGCGTAGCTGATGGGAACACTGAAGCTTTCTTT.

This sequence joins TRBV25-1 and TRBJ2-1, with 7 nucleotides matching TRBD1. The trim removed 1 base at V and 10 bases at J, leaving 4 bases unmatched. Germline V gene data show CDR1 as MGHDK and CDR2 as SYGVNS. The CDR3 runs 13 residues. The CDR3, as DNA: TGTGCCAGCAGTGAATTAAGGGGGCGAGAGCAGTTCTTC. Protein sequence: CASSELRGREQFF.